Below are 24 T cell receptor beta chains sequenced from a single sample in a study of blood T cell repertoires in COVID-19. Clones were sequenced by immunoSEQ multiplex PCR, and TCRdb holds only the in-frame ones, with some missing. The repertoire holds fewer than 20,000 clones, with roughly nine tenths as singletons. Sequencing was performed on peripheral blood. The receptors here all came from a human donor in a cohort sampled during active COVID-19.

V is TRBV6-5 and J is TRBJ1-2, with 8 bases lining up with TRBD1. With V trimmed by 6 bases and J by 12 bases, 9 bases remained unmatched. This CDR3 has 12 residues. In germline, CDR1 is MNHEY, CDR2 SVGAGI. The CDR3 DNA sequence: TGTGCCAGCAGGGAGCAATGGACAGGGAACACCTTC. Translated: CASREQWTGNTF.

The V gene is TRBV18, the J gene TRBJ2-1, with TRBD1 matching over 9 bases. Germline CDR1 and CDR2: KGHSH and LQKENI. This CDR3 is 14 amino acids long. J was trimmed by 10 bases and V by 2 bases; bases with no gene match: 6. CDR3 sequence reads: CASSPSAGTGEQFF. The CDR3 DNA follows: TGTGCCAGCTCACCAAGCGCCGGGACAGGGGAGCAGTTCTTC.

The chain uses TRBV5-1 and TRBJ2-7, with TRBD1 as a possible D gene (6 bases). Trimming left V 4 bases short and J 2 bases short, with 13 bases between. The germline V gene has CDR1 SGHRS and CDR2 YFSETQ. There are 14 residues in the CDR3. This CDR3 is CASSQQGQAYEQYF. The CDR3 DNA follows: TGCGCCAGCAGCCAACAGGGACAAGCCTACGAGCAGTACTTC.

The V and J genes are TRBV3-1 (or the pseudogene TRBV3-2) and TRBJ1-4; D is undetermined. The germline V gene has CDR1 LGHDT and CDR2 YNNKEL (reference sequence). Trimming pared 1 base from V and 5 bases from J, leaving 5 bases between. There are 13 residues in the CDR3. In DNA form, the CDR3 reads TGTGCCAGCAGCCAAGTAGAGAATGAAAAACTGTTTTTT. Residues: CASSQVENEKLFF.

V is TRBV6-6 and J is TRBJ1-4; D possibly corresponds to TRBD1 (6 bases). This CDR3 contains 15 residues. V was clipped by 2 bases and J by 5 bases, with 12 bases between them. From germline, CDR1 is MNHNY and CDR2 SVGAGI (reference sequence). The CDR3 DNA is TGTGCCAGCAGTTACGGTACAGGGCGAAATGAAAAACTGTTTTTT. Amino acid sequence: CASSYGTGRNEKLFF.

The chain joins TRBV30 to TRBJ2-6; D not certain. Trimming cost V 7 bases and J 0 bases, with 7 bases left between them. Germline CDR1 and CDR2: GTSNPN and SVGIG (reference sequence). CDR3 length: 13 amino acids. CDR3 region: CAFRYSGANVLTF. In nucleotides, the CDR3 is TGTGCCTTCCGGTACTCTGGGGCCAACGTCCTGACTTTC.

This clone is classed as medium-sized. The J gene is TRBJ2-1, the V gene TRBV19; 9 nucleotides line up with TRBD2. The CDR3 is made up of 17 amino acids. With V trimmed by 2 bases and J by 3 bases, 8 bases remained unmatched. Germline V gives CDR1 LNHDA, CDR2 SQIVND (reference sequence). The CDR3 here is CASSIKVGGGVYNEQFF. The DNA of the CDR3 is TGTGCCAGTAGTATAAAAGTGGGCGGGGGGGTCTACAATGAGCAGTTCTTC.

The chain joins TRBV27 to TRBJ1-2; D call uncertain. CDR3 length: 15 residues. Trimming took 0 bases from V and 3 from J, leaving 11 bases between them. The germline CDR1 and CDR2 sequences are MNHEY and SMNVEV (reference sequence). CDR3 nucleotide sequence: TGTGCCAGCAGTTTATCGCTTCGGCAGGACTATGGCTACACCTTC. Translated, it gives CASSLSLRQDYGYTF.

The chain links TRBV6-5 to TRBJ2-5, with TRBD2 matching 8 bases. V lost 6 bases, J lost 4 bases, and 10 bases stayed unmatched. Per the germline V gene, CDR1 is MNHEY and CDR2 is SVGAGI. This CDR3 region has 15 residues. In nucleotides, the CDR3 is TGTGCCAGCAGCCCCCCTGCCGGGGGGGGAGAGACCCAGTACTTC. Its translation is CASSPPAGGGETQYF.

The chain joins TRBV3-1 (or the pseudogene TRBV3-2) to TRBJ1-1; D not resolved. The CDR3 contains 14 residues. Looked up from germline, CDR1 is LGHDT and CDR2 is YNNKEL (reference sequence). The V gene lost 3 bases and the J gene lost 3 bases, with 11 bases spanning the gap. The CDR3 DNA is TGTGCCAGCAGCCATCCTCCTGTTGACACTGAAGCTTTCTTT. It encodes CASSHPPVDTEAFF.

V gene TRBV27 combines with J gene TRBJ1-2; TRBD1 agrees at 10 bases. Looked up from germline, CDR1 is MNHEY and CDR2 is SMNVEV (reference sequence). The CDR3 is made up of 14 amino acids. V was pared by 5 bases and J by 5 bases, with 5 bases of the junction left unmatched. CDR3 protein: CASSPDRGGYGYTF. DNA of the CDR3: TGTGCCAGCAGTCCGGACAGGGGGGGGTATGGCTACACCTTC.

The chain is built from TRBV5-4 and TRBJ2-7; 7 positions match TRBD1. This CDR3 is 14 amino acids long. The germline V gene encodes CDR1 SGHNT and CDR2 YYREEE (reference sequence). After removal of 6 bases from V and 2 bases from J, the junction contained 8 bases not matched to a gene. The CDR3 bases are TGTGCCAGCACTTTGGACAGGCGACCCTACGAGCAGTACTTC. This sequence encodes CASTLDRRPYEQYF. Full variable domain (outside the CDR3, taken from reference TRBV5-4 and TRBJ2-7): ETGVTQSPTHLIKTRGQQVTLRCSSQSGHNTVSWYQQALGQGPQFIFQYYREEENGRGNFPPRFSGLQFPNYSSELNVNALELDDSALYLCASTLDRRPYEQYFGPGTRLTVT.

The rearrangement uses TRBV5-1 and TRBJ1-3; the D gene is possibly TRBD1 (6 bases). Germline CDR1 reads SGHRS; CDR2 reads YFSETQ. The CDR3 contains 14 residues. The V and J ends lost 1 base and 4 bases respectively, with 9 bases between them. DNA for the CDR3: TGCGCCAGCAGCTTGACAGGGTTCGGAAACACCATATATTTT. Protein sequence: CASSLTGFGNTIYF.

This CDR3 reads CASSQGFAGELFF. In nucleotides, the CDR3 is TGCGCCAGCAGCCAGGGATTCGCCGGGGAGCTGTTTTTT. The chain recombines TRBV5-1 with TRBJ2-2; D is possibly TRBD1 (5 bases). From germline, CDR1 is SGHRS and CDR2 YFSETQ. Between the trimmed V and J ends, which lost 4 bases and 6 bases, there was a span of 10 bases. The length of the CDR3 is 13 residues. Complete variable domain (other parts from reference TRBV5-1 and TRBJ2-2): KAGVTQTPRYLIKTRGQQVTLSCSPISGHRSVSWYQQTPGQGLQFLFEYFSETQRNKGNFPGRFSGRQFSNSRSEMNVSTLELGDSALYLCASSQGFAGELFFGEGSRLTVL.

The chain is built from TRBV5-1 and TRBJ2-7; 10 bases are a match to TRBD2. With 4 bases clipped from V and 0 bases from J, the junction kept 10 bases outside the gene matches. CDR1 is SGHRS, CDR2 YFSETQ, per germline. The CDR3 is 17 amino acids. As DNA, the CDR3 is TGCGCCAGCAGCACCCTAGCGGGGGACCTACACTCCTACGAGCAGTACTTC. Translating gives CASSTLAGDLHSYEQYF.

This chain joins TRBV30 and TRBJ2-7, with 10 bases lining up with TRBD1. CDR3 size: 13 residues. The germline gives CDR1 GTSNPN, CDR2 SVGIG (reference sequence). The V gene end was trimmed by 5 bases and the J gene end by 5 bases; junction bases not matched to a gene: 6. CDR3 DNA sequence: TGTGCCTGGGGGGGACAGGGGACCCACGAGCAGTACTTC. Protein sequence: CAWGGQGTHEQYF.

The chain couples TRBV19 to TRBJ2-7, with D perhaps matching TRBD1 (6 bases). The CDR3 contains 15 residues. Germline loops: CDR1 LNHDA, CDR2 SQIVND (reference sequence). The V end lost 4 bases, the J end lost 6 bases, and 19 bases lay between the germline ends. The CDR3 sequence: CASSSSAQGFSEQYF. CDR3 nucleotides: TGTGCCAGTAGTAGTTCGGCACAGGGTTTTTCCGAGCAGTACTTC.

This sequence joins TRBV4-1 and TRBJ2-7, with 11 bases lining up with TRBD2. CDR3 size: 17 residues. Trimming took 0 bases from V and 6 from J; bases not matched to a gene: 10. The germline V gene encodes CDR1 MGHRA and CDR2 YSYEKL. Here the CDR3 DNA reads TGCGCCAGCAGCCAAGATTTTAGACTAGCGGGGAACGGCGAGCAGTACTTC. As protein: CASSQDFRLAGNGEQYF.

With respect to this clone: Other DNA sequences within the sample encode an identical CDR3. The chain employs TRBV7-8 and TRBJ2-5, with TRBD2 matching 13 bases. The CDR3 runs to 16 residues. Germline V lookup: CDR1 SGHVS, CDR2 FQNEAQ. Unmatched junction bases numbered 7, after V lost 4 bases and J lost 5 bases. This CDR3 reads CASSSQTSGGMETQYF. CDR3 bases: TGTGCCAGCAGCTCGCAGACTAGCGGGGGGATGGAGACCCAGTACTTC.

V gene TRBV4-2 combines with J gene TRBJ2-4; D is unclear. From germline, CDR1 is LGHNA and CDR2 YNFKEQ. The V gene lost 0 bases and the J gene lost 0 bases, with 15 bases spanning the gap. The CDR3 is 18 amino acids. CDR3 protein: CASSQDLDVGLAKNIQYF. CDR3 coding DNA: TGTGCCAGCAGCCAAGATCTAGATGTTGGCCTAGCCAAAAACATTCAGTACTTC.

This sequence joins TRBV5-4 and TRBJ1-2; 10 bases match TRBD1. The V segment lost 0 bases and the J segment 8 bases; nucleotides outside the gene matches: 7. Per germline, CDR1 SGHNT and CDR2 YYREEE (reference sequence). The CDR3 has 15 residues. CDR3 region: CASSLGDRGLEGYTF. The CDR3 bases are TGTGCCAGCAGCTTGGGTGACAGGGGGCTAGAGGGCTACACCTTC.

V is TRBV7-6 and J is TRBJ1-1; D might be TRBD1 (6 bases). The V end lost 2 bases, the J end lost 2 bases, and 15 bases lay between the germline ends. The germline V gene has CDR1 SGHVS and CDR2 FNYEAQ. The CDR3 covers 16 residues. For the CDR3, the DNA is TGTGCCAGCAGCTTAAGCTCAGGGGATACAAACACTGAAGCTTTCTTT. This gives the protein CASSLSSGDTNTEAFF.

J is TRBJ1-2 and V is TRBV5-6, with D unresolved. Germline-derived CDR1 and CDR2 are SGHDT and YYEEEE. CDR3 length equals 12 residues. V lost 0 bases and J 11 bases, leaving 11 bases between the germline ends. Here the CDR3 DNA reads TGTGCCAGCAGCTTGGTTACGGGGTTTTACACCTTC. Translated: CASSLVTGFYTF.

J is TRBJ2-2 and V is TRBV3-1 (or the pseudogene TRBV3-2), with 7 positions matching TRBD1. The CDR3 runs 15 residues. Germline CDR1 LGHDT, CDR2 YNNKEL (reference sequence). J gave up 8 bases and V 6 bases, and 12 bases lay outside the gene matches. The CDR3 DNA sequence: TGTGCCAGCAGTCGGGACAGAGTACAAGGTGGGGAGCTGTTTTTT. Protein sequence: CASSRDRVQGGELFF.